Following are 9 T cell receptor beta chains from one sample sequenced in a study of blood T cell repertoires in COVID-19. The protocol was immunoSEQ multiplex PCR, while the TCRdb copy is restricted to in-frame clones and leaves out a portion. The repertoire includes around 100,000 clones, around four fifths of them detected once, and roughly 13% sits in the top ten. Sequencing was carried out using peripheral blood. These receptors all stem from a man aged 45-65 years with active or convalescent COVID-19.

The rearrangement links TRBV9 to TRBJ2-7; TRBD1 matches at 8 bases. The V segment lost 9 bases and the J segment 0 bases; nucleotides outside the gene matches: 5. This CDR3 contains 13 residues. Germline V gene data show CDR1 as SGDLS and CDR2 as YYNGEE. The CDR3 sequence is CAKTGASSYEQYF. The CDR3 DNA sequence: TGTGCCAAGACAGGGGCCAGCTCCTACGAGCAGTACTTC.

This clone came up a few times. This chain joins TRBV29-1 and TRBJ1-2; perhaps TRBD1 as D (6 bases). The germline CDR1 and CDR2 sequences are SQVTM and ANQGSEA. The CDR3 has 14 amino acids. V dropped 6 bases and J dropped 4 bases, with 18 bases sitting between them. The CDR3 region has the DNA TGCAGCGTAGACCATGGACAGTCAGGCTATGGCTACACCTTC. Translated, it gives CSVDHGQSGYGYTF. Looking up the rest from reference TRBV29-1 and TRBJ1-2 gives the full variable domain: SAVISQKPSRDICQRGTSLTIQCQVDSQVTMMFWYRQQPGQSLTLIATANQGSEATYESGFVIDKFPISRPNLTFSTLTVSNMSPEDSSIYLCSVDHGQSGYGYTFGSGTRLTVV.

The V gene is TRBV2, the J gene TRBJ2-7; D might be TRBD1 (5 bases). CDR3 length: 13 amino acids. V was cut by 6 bases and J by 9 bases, with 18 bases left in between. From germline, CDR1 is SNHLY and CDR2 FYNNEI. CDR3 region: CASSQGYDVWQYF. The CDR3 DNA is TGTGCCAGCAGCCAGGGATACGATGTGTGGCAGTACTTC.

V and J are TRBV27 and TRBJ2-1; 8 bases match TRBD1. Trimming at V came to 5 bases and at J to 9 bases, leaving 6 bases not matched to a gene. This CDR3 is built from 13 residues. The germline gives CDR1 MNHEY, CDR2 SMNVEV (reference sequence). The CDR3: CASSTIRGREQFF. CDR3 nucleotides: TGTGCCAGCAGTACCATCAGGGGGCGTGAGCAGTTCTTC.

V is TRBV5-1 and J is TRBJ2-7; TRBD2 matches 14 bases. Germline V gene data show CDR1 as SGHRS and CDR2 as YFSETQ. CDR3 size: 17 residues. J was trimmed by 6 bases and V by 0 bases; bases with no gene match: 8. The CDR3 nucleotides read TGCGCCAGCAGCTTGGCCGGGACTAGCGGGAGTTCGGGCGAGCAGTACTTC. Its protein is CASSLAGTSGSSGEQYF.

The CDR3 spells CASSIRDFYEAFF. CDR3 bases: TGTGCCAGCAGCATCCGGGACTTTTATGAAGCTTTCTTT. The chain uses TRBV7-9 and TRBJ1-1; maybe TRBD1 (5 bases). The V gene's germline CDR1 is SEHNR and CDR2 FQNEAQ (reference sequence). Trimming took off 5 bases at V and 7 bases at J, with 14 bases between the two ends. The CDR3 is made up of 13 amino acids.

The rearrangement uses TRBV15 and TRBJ2-7; possible D gene TRBD1, 5 bases. V gave up 0 bases and J gave up 0 bases, with 12 bases separating them. The CDR3 is made up of 16 amino acids. Germline loops: CDR1 LNHNV, CDR2 YYDKDF (reference sequence). This CDR3 reads CATSRDPGQGSYEQYF. Written as DNA, the CDR3 is TGTGCCACCAGCAGAGATCCCGGGCAGGGCTCCTACGAGCAGTACTTC.

This chain joins TRBV5-4 and TRBJ2-2, with 11 bases lining up with TRBD1. This CDR3 is built from 16 residues. In germline, CDR1 is SGHNT, CDR2 YYREEE (reference sequence). The ends lost 4 bases at V and 7 bases at J; junction bases unmatched: 9. CDR3 DNA: TGTGCCAGCAGCCCGCCGGGACAGGGGGGGAGCGGGGAGCTGTTTTTT. Translation gives CASSPPGQGGSGELFF.

CDR3 coding DNA: TGCGCCAGCAGCCTGGGCCCTGCCTACGAGCAGTACTTC. It is translated as CASSLGPAYEQYF. This chain uses TRBV4-1 with TRBJ2-7, with D uncertain. The CDR3 is made up of 13 amino acids. Germline CDR1 MGHRA, CDR2 YSYEKL. V was pared by 4 bases and J by 2 bases, with 9 bases between.